The sequence of this TCR beta chain was determined in a study of cytomegalovirus exposure and HLA in healthy donors. On the study more broadly: In a previous analysis, some 120 million unique TCR beta sequences were found from some 180 million T cells. Findings of the study overall: By a later analysis, the bulk of CMV-associated TCR beta chains appeared HLA-restricted. Specificity for CMV antigens was confirmed in vitro for a few of the CMV-associated chains. Reportedly, a later analysis found an Asian-associated ancestry cluster had fewer N-insertions than the roughly 700-donor mean.

Germline CDR1 and CDR2: ENHRY and SYGVKD. There are 15 residues in the CDR3. V lost 3 bases to trimming and J lost 5 bases, with 16 bases between them. With respect to this clone: The target antigen is unknown. The sample holds other DNA sequences that translate to the same CDR3.

PCR involved 60 Vbeta and 13 Jbeta primers. Libraries were prepared by immunoSEQ multiplex PCR; TCRdb keeps only in-frame clonotypes and omits some of them. The top ten hold approximately 4.3% of the sample, which has some 140,000 clones, just under 80% seen once. The rearrangement joins TRBV10-3 to TRBJ2-5; a weak D match, TRBD1 (6 bases). The source of this sequence is a man in his thirties or forties in good health. Sequenced input: PBMCs. The CDR3 region is CAISDRNRDLETQYF. DNA of the CDR3: TGTGCCATCAGTGACCGCAACAGGGATCTGGAGACCCAGTACTTC.